The present entry profiles one TCR beta chain with its context. Its antigen remains unidentified. One base away there is no much larger clone; base qualities are not given. As encoded in the germline V gene, CDR1 is SGHVS while CDR2 is FQNEAQ. The CDR3 measures 16 amino acids from cysteine to phenylalanine. The CDR3 DNA has 48 bases and is translated from base 1. Trimming costs V 5 bases and J 6 bases, and their ends lie 19 bases apart. The immunoSEQ Assay, a bias-controlled multiplex PCR, was used to amplify TCRbeta CDR3 regions from genomic DNA. The study's own analysis went as follows. Nucleated cell counts per sample were estimated from amplification of reference gene primers within the assay. To quantify the absolute abundance of each unique TCRbeta CDR3 rearrangement, sequence reads were collapsed and filtered. For each sample, productive Simpson clonality was calculated by taking the square root of Simpson's diversity index across productive rearrangements. As stored in TCRdb, this immuneACCESS dataset retains in-frame rearrangements with V and J assigned. A fraction of the clones does not appear; measured against another copy, unresolved V genes explain less than half of the discrepancy, and the remainder lacks a known reason. V and J calls and clone size are copied from that table; D and trimming were computed from the DNA. For this sample the table gives under 300,000 clones, of which roughly 87% were detected only once. The top ten constitute 4.6% of the sample.

The data belong to a study of blood T cell repertoires in COVID-19 (TCRdb year 2020). In the study overall: The collaborator samples originated in the United States, Italy and Spain and spanned the acute and convalescent phases of COVID-19. The material from the prospective study consisted of cDNA or gDNA derived from T cells, B-cell-depleted T cells, or PBMCs. Deeply sampled blood TCRbeta repertoires from subjects exposed to, actively infected with, or recovered from COVID-19 were included in the dataset. The repertoires were released in a freely available public database meant as a resource for research on the immune response to SARS-CoV-2. Samples came from the ongoing ImmuneRACE study (first 160 participants) plus 1,254 subjects from 6 global collaborators. Sample metadata almost always included a de-identified subject ID, COVID-19 status, age in years and sex. Where HLA class I and class II types were available, the types were taken from metadata supplied by the sample provider, not from assay-based typing.

Another Seattle source contributed samples from volunteer blood donors who had recovered from COVID-19. Collaborating institutions collected whole blood in K2EDTA tubes following their own protocols. For TCRbeta analysis, collaborator samples were shipped as frozen whole blood, as isolated PBMCs, or as DNA extracted from either sample type. The full study reports these points: The amount of clinical and demographic metadata varied by source and participant and was provided uncurated.

Recombination joined TRBV7-8 with TRBJ2-2; TRBD1 is possibly the D segment (7 matching bases). Sequencing input: peripheral blood. The receptor comes from a woman aged 40 to 55 who had recovered from COVID-19. The bases read TGTGCCAGCAGCCCCCAGACAGGGACTCTTTCCGGGGAGCTGTTTTTT. It translates to CASSPQTGTLSGELFF.